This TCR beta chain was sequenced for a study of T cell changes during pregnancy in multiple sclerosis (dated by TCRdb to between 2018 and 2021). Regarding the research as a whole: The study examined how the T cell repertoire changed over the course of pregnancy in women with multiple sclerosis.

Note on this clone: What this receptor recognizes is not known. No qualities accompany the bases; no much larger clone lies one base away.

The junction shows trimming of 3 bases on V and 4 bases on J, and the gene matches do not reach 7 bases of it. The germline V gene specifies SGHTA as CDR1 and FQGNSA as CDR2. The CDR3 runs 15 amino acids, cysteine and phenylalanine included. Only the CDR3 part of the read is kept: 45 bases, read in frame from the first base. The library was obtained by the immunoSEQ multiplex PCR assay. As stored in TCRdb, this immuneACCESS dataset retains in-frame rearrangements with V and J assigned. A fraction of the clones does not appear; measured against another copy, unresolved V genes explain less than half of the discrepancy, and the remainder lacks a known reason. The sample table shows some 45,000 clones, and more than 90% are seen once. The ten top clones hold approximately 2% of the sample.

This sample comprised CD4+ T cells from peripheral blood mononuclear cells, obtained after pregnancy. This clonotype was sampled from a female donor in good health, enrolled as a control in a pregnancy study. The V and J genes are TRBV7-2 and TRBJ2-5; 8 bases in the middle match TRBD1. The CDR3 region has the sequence CASSFMPGGGETQYF. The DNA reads TGTGCCAGCAGCTTCATGCCAGGGGGCGGAGAGACCCAGTACTTC.